Listed below are T cell receptor beta chains from one sample, sequenced in a study of identical twins. TCRdb independently ran MiXCR on the 5' RACE reads; one entry per CDR3 protein. The repertoire holds fewer than 500,000 distinct CDR3 sequences, around 24% seen once, with 2.9% in the top ten. This sample was shared with a second study, whose subject was T cells expressing NK-cell markers.

What was sequenced was CD4+ T cells sorted from blood. These receptors were collected from a woman aged 18-29 years in good health. CDR3s leave out the opening cysteine and the closing phenylalanine or tryptophan. Each record gives: CDR3 length, V gene, clone size, J gene, CDR3 protein. The size entry is marked missing in some rows and otherwise reads once, few, many or a size class.

CDR3 length: 10
V gene: TRBV11-2
clone size: few
J gene: TRBJ2-1
CDR3 protein: ASRSGSHEQF

CDR3 length: 12
V gene: TRBV30
clone size: -
J gene: TRBJ2-3
CDR3 protein: AWSDLDRKDTQY

CDR3 length: 11
V gene: TRBV19
clone size: -
J gene: TRBJ1-2
CDR3 protein: ASSATGRKGYT

CDR3 length: 10
V gene: TRBV6-1
clone size: many
J gene: TRBJ1-2
CDR3 protein: ASSLTGYGYT

CDR3 length: 9
V gene: TRBV20-1
clone size: -
J gene: TRBJ2-1
CDR3 protein: SARDKVAVF

CDR3 length: 11
V gene: TRBV5-1
clone size: -
J gene: TRBJ2-7
CDR3 protein: ASRIPGSYEQY

CDR3 length: 11
V gene: TRBV14
clone size: few
J gene: TRBJ1-2
CDR3 protein: ASSQDSVYGYT

CDR3 length: 13
V gene: TRBV4-3
clone size: few
J gene: TRBJ2-2
CDR3 protein: ASSQQHRNTGELF

CDR3 length: 13
V gene: TRBV2
clone size: -
J gene: TRBJ2-6
CDR3 protein: ASSDWSSGANVLT

CDR3 length: 11
V gene: TRBV7-2
clone size: few
J gene: TRBJ2-7
CDR3 protein: ASSLELRGEQY

CDR3 length: 13
V gene: TRBV12-3/TRBV12-4
clone size: many
J gene: TRBJ2-1
CDR3 protein: ASSGTTLALAIQF

CDR3 length: 10
V gene: TRBV11-1
clone size: -
J gene: TRBJ1-1
CDR3 protein: ASSPSGVEAF

CDR3 length: 12
V gene: TRBV9
clone size: -
J gene: TRBJ1-3
CDR3 protein: ASSVGVAGNTIY

CDR3 length: 13
V gene: TRBV7-2
clone size: -
J gene: TRBJ1-5
CDR3 protein: ASSLSRGGGQPQH

CDR3 length: 12
V gene: TRBV11-1
clone size: few
J gene: TRBJ1-1
CDR3 protein: ASRGLAQDTEAF

CDR3 length: 11
V gene: TRBV12-5
clone size: few
J gene: TRBJ2-3
CDR3 protein: ASGLDPRDTQY

CDR3 length: 13
V gene: TRBV18
clone size: few
J gene: TRBJ2-3
CDR3 protein: ASSPSLASTDTQY

CDR3 length: 13
V gene: TRBV12-5
clone size: -
J gene: TRBJ2-3
CDR3 protein: ASGPGLAGTDTQY

CDR3 length: 11
V gene: TRBV29-1
clone size: few
J gene: TRBJ2-5
CDR3 protein: SVARAREETQY

CDR3 length: 13
V gene: TRBV3-1
clone size: -
J gene: TRBJ1-2
CDR3 protein: ASSPGQARGLGYT

CDR3 length: 10
V gene: TRBV10-2
clone size: few
J gene: TRBJ1-2
CDR3 protein: ATKGTAGDYT

CDR3 length: 13
V gene: TRBV6-5
clone size: -
J gene: TRBJ2-7
CDR3 protein: ASSYSRSRVYEQY